These 20 T cell receptor beta chains were all obtained from the same sample, sequenced in a study of cytomegalovirus exposure and HLA in healthy donors (dated by TCRdb to 2016 to 2017). The receptor library was made with the immunoSEQ multiplex PCR assay. A mixture of 60 forward primers for TCR Vbeta segments and 13 reverse primers for TCR Jbeta segments was used in the multiplex PCR. The clones in this table, taken by TCRdb from immuneACCESS, are in-frame only. Not every clone is retained; where verified, under half of the shortfall comes from an unresolved V gene, and the cause of the rest is unknown. Within this sample are approximately 190,000 clones, with roughly an eighth of them counted one time only. The top ten clones comprise less than 8.5% of the sample. The specimen sequenced was PBMCs. The receptors stem from a man aged 45-65 years in good health and CMV-seropositive.

As regards this clone: An end of the junction differs from the germline gene, which may be a read error. This sample includes further DNA sequences coding for the same CDR3. The chain carries TRBV29-1 and TRBJ1-4; maybe TRBD1 (5 bases). CDR3 length equals 14 residues. The V gene's germline CDR1 is SQVTM and CDR2 ANQGSEA. The CDR3: CSVAGQAVPEKLFF. The CDR3 nucleotides are TGCAGCGTTGCAGGGCAGGCGGTCCCTGAAAAGCTGTTTTTT.

The V and J genes are TRBV5-4 and TRBJ1-1; weak D call: TRBD1 (5 bases). V was shortened by 4 bases and J by 5 bases, with 18 bases between the two germline ends. The length of the CDR3 is 15 residues. From germline, CDR1 is SGHNT and CDR2 YYREEE (reference sequence). The CDR3 protein is CASSPHPRGDTEAFF. The CDR3, as DNA: TGTGCCAGCAGCCCACACCCCCGGGGGGATACTGAAGCTTTCTTT.

Concerning this clone itself: The CDR3 ends on some other residue instead of the conserved phenylalanine or tryptophan, so this is likely a read error. The gene calls are TRBV4-1 and TRBJ1-5, with TRBD1 matching over 11 bases. Losses at the gene ends were 0 bases for V and 2 bases for J; bases not matched to a gene: 3. Looked up from germline, CDR1 is MGHRA and CDR2 is YSYEKL. CDR3 length: 17 residues. DNA of the CDR3: TGCGCCAGCAGCCAAGAAGGGACAGGGGGTCGCAATCAGCCCCAGCATCTT. This encodes CASSQEGTGGRNQPQHL.

The chain combines TRBV5-1 with TRBJ1-1; TRBD1 might be the D (6 bases). V lost 4 bases and J lost 1, with 8 bases in between. Germline assignment: CDR1 SGHRS and CDR2 YFSETQ. The CDR3 is made up of 13 amino acids. This chain's CDR3 is CASSRTANTEAFF. The CDR3, as DNA: TGCGCCAGCAGCAGGACAGCGAACACTGAAGCTTTCTTT.

This clone was seen a few times. V and J are TRBV7-9 and TRBJ2-2; 8 nucleotides line up with TRBD1. Germline V CDR1 and CDR2: SEHNR, FQNEAQ (reference sequence). Trimming cost V 5 bases and J 4 bases; bases outside gene matches: 6. The CDR3 runs 15 residues. The CDR3 loop reads CASSTDRGSTGELFF. CDR3 bases: TGTGCCAGCAGCACCGACAGGGGTAGCACCGGGGAGCTGTTTTTT.

The chain combines TRBV28 with TRBJ1-2, with D possibly matching TRBD1 (6 bases). Germline V gene data show CDR1 as MDHEN and CDR2 as SYDVKM. Trimming took off 4 bases at V and 7 bases at J, with 16 bases between the two ends. CDR3 length equals 14 residues. DNA of the CDR3: TGTGCCAGCAGTTATCAAGGGGGGGACTTTGGCTACACCTTC. Protein product: CASSYQGGDFGYTF.

Many counts were recorded for this clone. This chain connects TRBV2 to TRBJ1-3; 8 bases align to TRBD1. The V gene end was trimmed by 10 bases and the J gene end by 0 bases; junction bases not matched to a gene: 5. The germline gives CDR1 SNHLY, CDR2 FYNNEI. This CDR3 is 14 amino acids long. The CDR3 here is CAIQQGDSGNTIYF. The CDR3 coding sequence is TGTGCCATCCAACAGGGGGACTCTGGAAACACCATATATTTT.

This clone was seen a handful of times. The chain couples TRBV6-6 to TRBJ2-2; 7 bases fit TRBD2. With 6 bases clipped from V and 6 bases from J, the junction kept 7 bases outside the gene matches. CDR3 length equals 14 residues. Germline V lookup: CDR1 MNHNY, CDR2 SVGAGI (reference sequence). The CDR3 nucleotides read TGTGCCAGCAGGCCACCGGCGGGGGCCGGGGAGCTGTTTTTT. Amino acids: CASRPPAGAGELFF.

V and J are TRBV11-2 and TRBJ2-5; D unclear. CDR3 size: 16 residues. Germline V gene data show CDR1 as SGHAT and CDR2 as FQNNGV. The V gene lost 2 bases and the J gene lost 1 base, with 14 bases spanning the gap. CDR3 sequence reads: CASSLSPSPGQETQYF. CDR3 DNA sequence: TGTGCCAGCAGCTTATCCCCCTCTCCGGGCCAAGAGACCCAGTACTTC.

The chain recombines TRBV7-3 with TRBJ2-3, with 8 positions matching TRBD1. V gave up 2 bases and J gave up 1 base; unmatched junction bases: 11. The CDR3 covers 18 residues. The V gene's germline CDR1 is SGHTA and CDR2 FQGTGA. The CDR3 here is CASSLGQGAHGRTDTQYF. The CDR3 nucleotides read TGTGCCAGCAGCTTAGGGCAGGGGGCGCATGGACGCACAGATACGCAGTATTTT. Full variable domain (rest looked up from reference TRBV7-3 and TRBJ2-3): GAGVSQTPSNKVTEKGKYVELRCDPISGHTALYWYRQSLGQGPEFLIYFQGTGAADDSGLPNDRFFAVRPEGSVSTLKIQRTERGDSAVYLCASSLGQGAHGRTDTQYFGPGTRLTVL.

This clone has more than one count but fewer than ten. The genes are TRBV5-1 and TRBJ1-1, with 8 bases that match TRBD1. The CDR3 length is 15 residues. In germline, CDR1 is SGHRS, CDR2 YFSETQ. V shed 4 bases, J shed 1 base, and the junction held 6 bases outside the gene matches. The CDR3, as DNA: TGCGCCAGCAGCAGTGCCGGGACAGGGAACACTGAAGCTTTCTTT. Residues: CASSSAGTGNTEAFF. The whole variable domain, filled in from reference TRBV5-1 and TRBJ1-1, reads KAGVTQTPRYLIKTRGQQVTLSCSPISGHRSVSWYQQTPGQGLQFLFEYFSETQRNKGNFPGRFSGRQFSNSRSEMNVSTLELGDSALYLCASSSAGTGNTEAFFGQGTRLTVV.

This clone was counted between two and nine times. The J gene is TRBJ1-1, the V gene TRBV29-1, with no clear D. CDR1 and CDR2 (germline): SQVTM, ANQGSEA. There are 10 residues in the CDR3. V was pared by 5 bases and J by 11 bases, with 12 bases between. This CDR3 is CSVMGGDAFF. CDR3 in DNA: TGCAGCGTTATGGGAGGTGACGCTTTCTTT.

This chain uses TRBV5-4 with TRBJ2-1; TRBD2 agrees at 7 bases. Trimming at V came to 1 base and at J to 7 bases, leaving 8 bases not matched to a gene. There are 15 residues in the CDR3. Germline loops: CDR1 SGHNT, CDR2 YYREEE (reference sequence). CDR3 region: CASSLKRDAWNEQFF. DNA for the CDR3: TGTGCCAGCAGCTTGAAGCGGGACGCATGGAATGAGCAGTTCTTC. Together with reference TRBV5-4 and TRBJ2-1, the CDR3 gives the full variable domain: ETGVTQSPTHLIKTRGQQVTLRCSSQSGHNTVSWYQQALGQGPQFIFQYYREEENGRGNFPPRFSGLQFPNYSSELNVNALELDDSALYLCASSLKRDAWNEQFFGPGTRLTVL.

This clone was seen more than once but under ten times. The rearrangement joins TRBV5-1 to TRBJ1-2; a possible D gene is TRBD1 (6 bases). Trimming removed 4 bases at V and 4 bases at J, with 14 bases between. The CDR3 is 14 amino acids. Looked up from germline, CDR1 is SGHRS and CDR2 is YFSETQ. In DNA, the CDR3 is TGCGCCAGCAGCGGCTACAGGGCCGGCTATGGCTACACCTTC. This translates into CASSGYRAGYGYTF.

This clone turned up a few times. The genes are TRBV7-2 and TRBJ2-2; D might be TRBD2 (6 bases). Trimming cost V 4 bases and J 5 bases, with 11 bases left between them. The CDR3 is made up of 14 amino acids. The germline CDR1 and CDR2 sequences are SGHTA and FQGNSA. The CDR3 nucleotides read TGTGCCAGCAGCTCCCGGAGGGAAACCGGGGAGCTGTTTTTT. Translated, it gives CASSSRRETGELFF.

This clone showed up just a few times. The rearrangement uses TRBV10-3 and TRBJ1-5, with 7 nucleotides matching TRBD1. There are 14 residues in the CDR3. The ends lost 0 bases at V and 5 bases at J; junction bases unmatched: 1. CDR1 is ENHRY, CDR2 SYGVKD, per germline. CDR3: CAISESQGDQPQHF. CDR3 in DNA: TGTGCCATCAGTGAGTCGCAGGGGGATCAGCCCCAGCATTTT.

This chain joins TRBV19 and TRBJ1-4; D unresolved. Germline values: CDR1 LNHDA, CDR2 SQIVND (reference sequence). The CDR3 runs to 15 residues. V lost 3 bases and J lost 0, with 8 bases in between. The CDR3 loop reads CASSIGTATNEKLFF. CDR3 bases: TGTGCCAGTAGTATCGGCACAGCAACTAATGAAAAACTGTTTTTT.

This clone turned up a few times. This rearrangement joins TRBV6-1 to TRBJ2-3, with D possibly being TRBD1 (6 bases). The ends were cut back, 7 bases at V and 3 bases at J, with 11 bases in the middle. This CDR3 is 13 amino acids long. Germline V CDR1 and CDR2: MNHNS, SASEGT. The CDR3 nucleotides are TGTGCCAGCACTCGAGGGGGAACAGATACGCAGTATTTT. Protein: CASTRGGTDTQYF.

This clone was observed a few times. The chain carries TRBV6-5 and TRBJ1-1, with 11 nucleotides matching TRBD1. The CDR3 runs 14 residues. V lost 6 bases and J lost 4; bases outside the gene matches: 4. CDR1 MNHEY and CDR2 SVGAGI come from the germline V gene. As DNA, the CDR3 is TGTGCCAGCAGCGGACAGGGGGCGATCACTGAAGCTTTCTTT. Protein: CASSGQGAITEAFF.

This clone has only a few counts. This sequence joins TRBV18 and TRBJ1-1, with 7 bases lining up with TRBD1. The germline V gene has CDR1 KGHSH and CDR2 LQKENI. This CDR3 comprises 15 residues. Trimming cost V 3 bases and J 0 bases; bases outside gene matches: 4. CDR3 sequence: CASSPRTGMNTEAFF. The DNA of the CDR3 is TGTGCCAGCTCACCGAGGACAGGTATGAACACTGAAGCTTTCTTT.